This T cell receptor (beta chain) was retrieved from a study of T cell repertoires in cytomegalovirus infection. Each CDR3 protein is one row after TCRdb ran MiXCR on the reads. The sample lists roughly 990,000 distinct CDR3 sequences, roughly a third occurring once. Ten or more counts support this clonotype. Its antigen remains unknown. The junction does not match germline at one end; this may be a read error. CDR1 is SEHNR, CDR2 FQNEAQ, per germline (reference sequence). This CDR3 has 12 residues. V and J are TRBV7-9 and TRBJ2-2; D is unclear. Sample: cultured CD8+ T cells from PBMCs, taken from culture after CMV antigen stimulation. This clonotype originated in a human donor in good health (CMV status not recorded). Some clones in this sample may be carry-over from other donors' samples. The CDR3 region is CASSLGVGELFF. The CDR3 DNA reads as TGTGCCAGCAGTTTAGGAGTCGGGGAGCTGTTTTTT. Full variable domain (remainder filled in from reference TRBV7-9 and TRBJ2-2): DTGVSQNPRHKITKRGQNVTFRCDPISEHNRLYWYRQTLGQGPEFLTYFQNEAQLEKSRLLSDRFSAERPKGSFSTLEIQRTEQGDSAMYLCASSLGVGELFFGEGSRLTVL.